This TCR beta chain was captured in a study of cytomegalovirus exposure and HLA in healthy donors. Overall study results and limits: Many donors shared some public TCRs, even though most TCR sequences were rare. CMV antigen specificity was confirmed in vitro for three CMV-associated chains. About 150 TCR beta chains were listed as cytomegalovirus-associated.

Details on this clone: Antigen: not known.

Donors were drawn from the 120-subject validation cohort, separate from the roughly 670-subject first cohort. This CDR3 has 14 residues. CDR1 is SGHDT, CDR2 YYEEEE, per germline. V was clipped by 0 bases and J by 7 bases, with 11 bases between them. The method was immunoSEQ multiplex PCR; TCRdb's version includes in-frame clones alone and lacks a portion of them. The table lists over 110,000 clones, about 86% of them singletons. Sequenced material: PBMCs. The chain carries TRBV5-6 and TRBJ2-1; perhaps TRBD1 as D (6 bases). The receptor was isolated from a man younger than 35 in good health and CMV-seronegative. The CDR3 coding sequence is TGTGCCAGCAGCTTGGTAATGAGGGGGAATGAGCAGTTCTTC. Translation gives CASSLVMRGNEQFF.